This T cell receptor (beta chain) was sequenced during a study of blood T cell repertoires in COVID-19. The overall study: Acute and convalescent COVID-19 specimens originated in the United States, Italy and Spain.

There are 16 residues in the CDR3. J was trimmed by 7 bases and V by 3 bases; bases with no gene match: 12. Germline values: CDR1 MNHNS, CDR2 SASEGT. Source study methods: Using reference gene primer amplification, nucleated cell counts were estimated. Produced via immunoSEQ multiplex PCR; TCRdb's table is partial and in-frame only. That table furnishes V, J and clone size, whereas the DNA furnished D and trimming. The sample contains under 350,000 clones, 75% to 90% of which appear only once. Sequencing input: peripheral blood. The receptor was derived from a woman between 70 and 85 years old with acute or convalescent COVID-19. The chain has TRBV6-1 and TRBJ1-5, with 7 bases that match TRBD1. The DNA of the CDR3 is TGTGCCAGCAGTGACCAACCTAAGGGGGCCGGCCAGCCCCAGCATTTT. Translated, it gives CASSDQPKGAGQPQHF.